Detailed here is one T cell receptor (beta chain). Its antigen is undetermined. The source of the sample is a study of cytomegalovirus exposure and HLA in healthy donors. Overall study results and limits: Later work showed greater clonal expansion in HLA-associated TCR beta chains than in equally common others.

The PCR employed 60 Vbeta primers together with 13 Jbeta primers. Sequenced by immunoSEQ multiplex PCR; TCRdb stores in-frame clones only, minus some. The sample lists 95,000 to 100,000 clones; approximately 76% were seen once. The sequence derives from a man aged 40-50 years in good health and CMV-seronegative. The specimen was PBMCs.

This chain's CDR3 is CASSFLAGTEAFF. The CDR3 DNA follows: TGTGCCAGCAGTTTTTTGGCGGGCACTGAAGCTTTCTTT. This chain joins TRBV27 and TRBJ1-1; D is ambiguous. With 3 bases removed from V and 4 bases from J, the gap between germline ends came to 9 bases. The CDR3 loop spans 13 amino acids. The germline CDR1 and CDR2 sequences are MNHEY and SMNVEV (reference sequence).